Presented here are 11 T cell receptor beta chains from one specimen sequenced in a study of patients and donors after allogeneic stem cell transplantation. TCRdb redid the calling of the RT-PCR reads with MiXCR, one entry per CDR3 protein. Of 900,000 to 1,000,000 distinct CDR3 sequences in the sample, 15% to 20% were seen once. The specimen was blood, either unsorted or a sorted T cell fraction (not recorded which). Receptors were obtained from a human donor who was either an allogeneic HSCT recipient or a stem cell or donor lymphocyte infusion donor (not recorded which). It is not recorded whose cells these are; they may come from a transplant donor.

The gene calls are TRBV20-1 and TRBJ2-3, with 11 bases lining up with TRBD2. The trim removed 4 bases at V and 1 base at J, leaving 1 base unmatched. CDR1 DFQATT and CDR2 SNEGSKA come from the germline V gene (reference sequence). This CDR3 region has 14 residues. The CDR3 region is CSAMGLAGTDTQYF. Written as DNA, the CDR3 is TGCAGTGCTATGGGACTAGCGGGCACAGATACGCAGTATTTT.

The genes are TRBV6-6 and TRBJ2-7, with TRBD2 identical over 9 bases. Unmatched junction bases numbered 4, after V lost 4 bases and J lost 6 bases. Germline lookup yields CDR1 MNHNY and CDR2 SVGAGI (reference sequence). The CDR3 length is 13 residues. CDR3 nucleotide sequence: TGTGCCAGCAGTTCTAGCGGGGTCCGCGAGCAGTACTTC. This encodes CASSSSGVREQYF.

This clonotype has only a few counts. The rearrangement links TRBV18 to TRBJ1-1; the D gene is possibly TRBD1 (6 bases). The CDR3 consists of 13 residues. Trimming left V 4 bases short and J 6 bases short, with 12 bases between. From germline, CDR1 is KGHSH and CDR2 LQKENI. CDR3 residues: CASSRRQDAEAFF. CDR3 coding DNA: TGTGCCAGCTCACGGCGACAGGACGCTGAAGCTTTCTTT.

The rearrangement links TRBV12-3 or TRBV12-4 to TRBJ1-5; possibly TRBD1 for D (5 bases). The V and J ends lost 5 bases and 2 bases respectively, with 13 bases between them. The CDR3 totals 15 residues. Here the CDR3 reads CASSTKGFRNQPQHF. The CDR3 DNA is TGTGCCAGCAGTACTAAGGGGTTTCGCAATCAGCCCCAGCATTTT.

The chain recombines TRBV20-1 with TRBJ1-4; no clear D. The CDR3 is made up of 14 amino acids. V lost 5 bases to trimming and J lost 5 bases, with 15 bases between them. Germline V lookup: CDR1 DFQATT, CDR2 SNEGSKA (reference sequence). The CDR3 reads CSASARGMNEKLFF. The CDR3 bases are TGCAGTGCTTCAGCTAGAGGAATGAATGAAAAACTGTTTTTT.

In this sample, this clonotype turned up many times. The V and J genes are TRBV3-1 and TRBJ2-5, with D unresolved. The V gene's germline CDR1 is LGHDT and CDR2 YNNKEL (reference sequence). The CDR3 runs to 13 residues. Trimming removed 4 bases at V and 5 bases at J, with 11 bases between. The CDR3 sequence is CASSPSRAETQYF. The CDR3 coding sequence is TGTGCCAGCAGCCCCTCTAGAGCGGAGACCCAGTACTTC.

Only a few counts were recorded for this clonotype. A read error may account for a junction end that differs from germline. The rearrangement links TRBV7-2 to TRBJ2-3; D could derive from TRBD1 or TRBD2 (5 bases each). CDR1 and CDR2 from the germline V gene are SGHTA and FQGNSA. The length of the CDR3 is 11 residues. CDR3 sequence (DNA): TGTGCCAGCAGCTTCCGGGACGACTTGCATTTT. Encoded protein: CASSFRDDLHF.

V gene TRBV4-1 combines with J gene TRBJ2-1, with D unresolved. V lost 3 bases to trimming and J lost 2 bases, with 5 bases between them. Looked up from germline, CDR1 is MGHRA and CDR2 is YSYEKL. The CDR3 is 13 residues long. The DNA for the CDR3 is TGCGCCAGCAGCCATGGGCCCTACAATGAGCAGTTCTTC. Its translation: CASSHGPYNEQFF.

This chain links TRBV5-1 with TRBJ2-5, with D tentatively TRBD2 (6 bases). The germline V gene has CDR1 SGHRS and CDR2 YFSETQ. V lost 5 bases to trimming and J lost 5 bases, with 13 bases between them. CDR3 length: 13 amino acids. This CDR3 reads CASRRGQAETQYF. The CDR3 coding sequence is TGCGCCAGCAGGCGGGGCCAAGCGGAGACCCAGTACTTC. The variable domain in full, with the rest retrieved from reference TRBV5-1 and TRBJ2-5, is KAGVTQTPRYLIKTRGQQVTLSCSPISGHRSVSWYQQTPGQGLQFLFEYFSETQRNKGNFPGRFSGRQFSNSRSEMNVSTLELGDSALYLCASRRGQAETQYFGPGTRLLVL.

The rearrangement links TRBV5-5 to TRBJ1-2; D is possibly TRBD1 (5 bases). The CDR3 is 14 amino acids. Deletions cut 4 bases from V and 5 bases from J, with 15 bases between. In germline, CDR1 is SGHKS, CDR2 YYEKEE (reference sequence). CDR3 in DNA: TGTGCCAGCAGCGCTCCGGGACGGGGGTATGGCTACACCTTC. Its protein product is CASSAPGRGYGYTF.

The table lists this clonotype with a few counts. The chain joins TRBV27 to TRBJ2-7; D is unclear. Per the germline V gene, CDR1 is MNHEY and CDR2 is SMNVEV (reference sequence). CDR3 length equals 16 residues. V was trimmed by 3 bases and J by 5 bases, leaving 20 bases between them. Here the CDR3 reads CASSFTAESPQDEQYF. The CDR3 region has the DNA TGTGCCAGCAGTTTTACGGCGGAGAGCCCTCAGGACGAGCAGTACTTC.